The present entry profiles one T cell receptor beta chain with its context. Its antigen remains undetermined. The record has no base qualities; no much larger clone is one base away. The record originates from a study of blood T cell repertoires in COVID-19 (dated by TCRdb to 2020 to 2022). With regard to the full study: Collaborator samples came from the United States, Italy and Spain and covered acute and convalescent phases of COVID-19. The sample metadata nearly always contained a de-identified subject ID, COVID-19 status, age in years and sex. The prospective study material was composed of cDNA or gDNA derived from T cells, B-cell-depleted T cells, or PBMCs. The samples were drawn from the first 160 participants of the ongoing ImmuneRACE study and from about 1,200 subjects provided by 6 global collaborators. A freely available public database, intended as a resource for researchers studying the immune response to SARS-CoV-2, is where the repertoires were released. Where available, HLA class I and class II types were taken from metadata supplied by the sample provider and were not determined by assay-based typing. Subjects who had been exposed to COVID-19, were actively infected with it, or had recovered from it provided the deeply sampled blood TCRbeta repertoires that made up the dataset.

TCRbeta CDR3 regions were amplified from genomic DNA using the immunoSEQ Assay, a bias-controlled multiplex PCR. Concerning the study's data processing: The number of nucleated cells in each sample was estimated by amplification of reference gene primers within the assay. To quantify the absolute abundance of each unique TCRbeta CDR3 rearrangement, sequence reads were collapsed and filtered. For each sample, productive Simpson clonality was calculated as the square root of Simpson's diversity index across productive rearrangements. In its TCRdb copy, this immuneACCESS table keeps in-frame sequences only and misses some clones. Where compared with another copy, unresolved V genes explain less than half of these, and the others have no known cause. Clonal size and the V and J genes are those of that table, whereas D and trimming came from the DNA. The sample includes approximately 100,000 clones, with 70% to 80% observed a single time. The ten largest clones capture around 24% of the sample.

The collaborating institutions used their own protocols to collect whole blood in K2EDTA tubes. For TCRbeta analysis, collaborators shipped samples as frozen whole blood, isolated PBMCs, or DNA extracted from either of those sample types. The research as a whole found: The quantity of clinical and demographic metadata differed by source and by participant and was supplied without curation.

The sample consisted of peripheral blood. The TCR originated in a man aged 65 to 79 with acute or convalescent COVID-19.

The DNA reads TGCGCCAGCAGCTTAGACGGGACTAGCGGGGCCTACGAGCAGTACTTC. The translation is CASSLDGTSGAYEQYF. The chain was built from TRBV5-1 and TRBJ2-7, and 13 bases in between align with TRBD2. After removal of 2 bases from V and 2 bases from J, the junction retains 4 bases not matched to a gene. The germline V gene sets CDR1 to SGHRS and CDR2 to YFSETQ. Spanning cysteine to phenylalanine, the CDR3 consists of 16 amino acids. The retained sequence is limited to the CDR3, 48 bases, with the frame set at the first base. Where the CDR3 stops, the reference TRBV5-1 and TRBJ2-7 genes take over; the full variable domain is KAGVTQTPRYLIKTRGQQVTLSCSPISGHRSVSWYQQTPGQGLQFLFEYFSETQRNKGNFPGRFSGRQFSNSRSEMNVSTLELGDSALYLCASSLDGTSGAYEQYFGPGTRLTVT.